This T cell receptor beta chain is from a study of Graves' ophthalmopathy and Graves' hyperthyroidism. Overall study results and limits: A 13-signature model separated ophthalmopathy from stable hyperthyroidism, reaching around 88% sensitivity and around 81% specificity cross-validated.

RNA transcripts were the source from which TCR beta CDR3 regions were amplified. An opening RT-PCR round employed HTBI primers and preceded a second-round multiplex PCR. Using its own MiXCR run on the multiplex PCR reads, TCRdb lists one record per CDR3 protein. The table has around 600,000 distinct CDR3 sequences, roughly 39% seen once. With regard to this clonotype: Its antigen is undetermined.

CDR1 MGHDK and CDR2 SYGVNS come from the germline V gene. CDR3 size: 15 residues. V lost 4 bases to trimming and J lost 5 bases, with 14 bases between them. V usage is TRBV25-1 and J usage is TRBJ1-4; D remains unclear. The receptor was derived from an adult man with Graves' ophthalmopathy. Sequencing was done on a sample of peripheral blood. Written as DNA, the CDR3 is TGTGCCAGCAGTGTTATCCGGGGAAGGAATGAAAAACTGTTTTTT. Its protein product is CASSVIRGRNEKLFF.